In this sample, the clone carrying this T cell receptor (beta chain) turned up many times. At one end, the junction sequence differs from germline, possibly due to a read error. The data originate from a study of neurological immune-mediated disorders. MiXCR, run by TCRdb on the 5' RACE reads, gives a single entry per CDR3 protein. Of 39,000 or so distinct CDR3 sequences in the sample, approximately 4.4% were seen once. CDR1 and CDR2 (germline): SGHRS, YFSETQ. The CDR3 covers 14 residues. Material for sequencing was CD4+ T cells from blood. V usage is TRBV5-1 and J usage is TRBJ2-1, with 14 positions matching TRBD2. This receptor was taken from a young man in good health. CDR3 protein: CASSSDGTSGGRIF. CDR3 sequence (DNA): TGCGCCAGCAGCTCGGACGGGACTAGCGGGGGTCGGATCTTC. The variable domain in full, completed from reference TRBV5-1 and TRBJ2-1, reads KAGVTQTPRYLIKTRGQQVTLSCSPISGHRSVSWYQQTPGQGLQFLFEYFSETQRNKGNFPGRFSGRQFSNSRSEMNVSTLELGDSALYLCASSSDGTSGGRIFGPGTRLTVL.